This TCR beta chain stems from a study of cytomegalovirus exposure and HLA in healthy donors. Study findings and constraints: Several of the most significant clusters were apparently associated with common viral pathogens in a later analysis. From TCR beta sequences, most subjects' HLA-A and HLA-B alleles were reportedly predicted accurately.

V was clipped by 3 bases and J by 2 bases; unmatched bases: 6. Per the germline V gene, CDR1 is SGHDT and CDR2 is YYEEEE. CDR3 length: 15 amino acids. Points on this clone: The antigen is unknown.

Primers for the PCR totalled 60 Vbeta and 13 Jbeta. Sequencing was performed with immunoSEQ multiplex PCR; in TCRdb, only in-frame clones are kept and a portion is missing. This table holds about 200,000 clones, about 79% found once. This chain joins TRBV5-6 and TRBJ1-2; 8 bases are a match to TRBD1. This receptor was obtained from a boy aged 2-15 years in good health and CMV-seronegative. The specimen sequenced was PBMCs. The CDR3 region is CASSSERTGNYGYTF. In DNA, the CDR3 is TGTGCCAGCAGCTCCGAAAGGACAGGGAACTATGGCTACACCTTC.